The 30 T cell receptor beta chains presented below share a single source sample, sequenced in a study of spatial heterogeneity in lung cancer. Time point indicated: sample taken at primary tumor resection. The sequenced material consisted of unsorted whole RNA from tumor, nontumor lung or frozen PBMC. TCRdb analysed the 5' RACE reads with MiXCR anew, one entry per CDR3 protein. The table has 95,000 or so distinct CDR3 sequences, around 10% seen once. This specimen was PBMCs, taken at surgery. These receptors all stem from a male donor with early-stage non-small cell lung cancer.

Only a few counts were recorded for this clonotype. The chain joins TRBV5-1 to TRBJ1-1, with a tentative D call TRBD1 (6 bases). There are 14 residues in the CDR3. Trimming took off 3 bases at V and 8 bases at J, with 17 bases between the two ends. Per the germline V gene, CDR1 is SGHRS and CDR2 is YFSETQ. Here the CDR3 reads CASSWAGARTEAFF. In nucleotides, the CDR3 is TGCGCCAGCAGCTGGGCAGGGGCGAGGACAGAAGCTTTCTTT.

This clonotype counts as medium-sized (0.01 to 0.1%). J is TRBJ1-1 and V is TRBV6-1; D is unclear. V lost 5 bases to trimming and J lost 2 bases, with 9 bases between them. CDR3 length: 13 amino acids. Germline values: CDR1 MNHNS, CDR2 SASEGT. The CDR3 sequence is CASSFGPNTEAFF. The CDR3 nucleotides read TGTGCCAGCAGTTTCGGGCCAAACACTGAAGCTTTCTTT.

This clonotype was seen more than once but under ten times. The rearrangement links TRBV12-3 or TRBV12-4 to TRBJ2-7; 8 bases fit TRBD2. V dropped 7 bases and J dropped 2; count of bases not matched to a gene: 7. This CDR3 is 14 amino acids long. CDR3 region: CASTYSGTTYEQYF. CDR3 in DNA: TGTGCCAGCACCTATAGCGGGACTACCTACGAGCAGTACTTC.

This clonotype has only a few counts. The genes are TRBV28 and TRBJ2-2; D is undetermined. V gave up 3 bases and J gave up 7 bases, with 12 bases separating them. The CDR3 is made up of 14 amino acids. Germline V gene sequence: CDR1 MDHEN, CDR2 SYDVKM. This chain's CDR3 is CASSFPQTNGELFF. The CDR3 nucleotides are TGTGCCAGCAGTTTCCCTCAGACCAACGGGGAGCTGTTTTTT.

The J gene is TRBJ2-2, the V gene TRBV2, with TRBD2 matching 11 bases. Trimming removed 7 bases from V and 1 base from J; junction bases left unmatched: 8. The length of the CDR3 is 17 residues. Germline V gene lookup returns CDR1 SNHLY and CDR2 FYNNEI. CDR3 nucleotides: TGTGCCAGCAACCTAAAGACTAGCGGGATGAACACCGGGGAGCTGTTTTTT. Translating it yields CASNLKTSGMNTGELFF.

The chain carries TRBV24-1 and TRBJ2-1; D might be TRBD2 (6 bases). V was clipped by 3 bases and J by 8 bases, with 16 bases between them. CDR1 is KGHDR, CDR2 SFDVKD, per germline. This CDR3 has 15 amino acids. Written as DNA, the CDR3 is TGTGCCACCAGTGATACCGGGACGGAGGGCGATGAGCAGTTCTTC. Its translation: CATSDTGTEGDEQFF.

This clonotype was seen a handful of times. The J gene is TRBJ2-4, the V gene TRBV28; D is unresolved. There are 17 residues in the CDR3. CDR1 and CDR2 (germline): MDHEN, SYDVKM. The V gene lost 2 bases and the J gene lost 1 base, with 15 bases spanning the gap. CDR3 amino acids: CASSLTDPARAKNIQYF. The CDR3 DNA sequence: TGTGCCAGCAGTTTAACTGACCCCGCCAGGGCCAAAAACATTCAGTACTTC.

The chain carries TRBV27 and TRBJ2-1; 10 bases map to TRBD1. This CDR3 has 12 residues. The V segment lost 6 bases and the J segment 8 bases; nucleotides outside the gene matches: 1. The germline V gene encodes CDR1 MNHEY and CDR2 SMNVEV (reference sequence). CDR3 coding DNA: TGTGCCAGCAGGACAGGGGGCGATGAGCAGTTCTTC. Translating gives CASRTGGDEQFF.

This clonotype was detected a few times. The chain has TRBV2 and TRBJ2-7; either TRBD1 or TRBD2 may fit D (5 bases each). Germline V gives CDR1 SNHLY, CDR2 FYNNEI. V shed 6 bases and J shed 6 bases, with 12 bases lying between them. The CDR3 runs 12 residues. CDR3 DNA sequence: TGTGCCAGCAGGACCGAGGGGAGCGAGCAGTACTTC. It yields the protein CASRTEGSEQYF.

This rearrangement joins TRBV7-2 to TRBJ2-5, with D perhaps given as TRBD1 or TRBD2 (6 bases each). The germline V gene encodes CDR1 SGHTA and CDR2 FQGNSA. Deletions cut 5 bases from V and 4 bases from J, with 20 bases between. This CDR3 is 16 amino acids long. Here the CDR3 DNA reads TGTGCCAGCAGCCGGGGGCCAGGGGACCCAGGAGAGACCCAGTACTTC. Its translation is CASSRGPGDPGETQYF. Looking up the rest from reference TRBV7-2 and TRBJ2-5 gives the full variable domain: GAGVSQSPSNKVTEKGKDVELRCDPISGHTALYWYRQSLGQGLEFLIYFQGNSAPDKSGLPSDRFSAERTGGSVSTLTIQRTQQEDSAVYLCASSRGPGDPGETQYFGPGTRLLVL.

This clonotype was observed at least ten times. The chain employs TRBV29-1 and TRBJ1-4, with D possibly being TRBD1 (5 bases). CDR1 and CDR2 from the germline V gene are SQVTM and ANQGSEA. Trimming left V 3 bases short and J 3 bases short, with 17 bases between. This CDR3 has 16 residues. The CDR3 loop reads CSVEGPQEVANEKLFF. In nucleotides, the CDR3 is TGCAGCGTTGAGGGGCCGCAGGAGGTAGCTAATGAAAAACTGTTTTTT.

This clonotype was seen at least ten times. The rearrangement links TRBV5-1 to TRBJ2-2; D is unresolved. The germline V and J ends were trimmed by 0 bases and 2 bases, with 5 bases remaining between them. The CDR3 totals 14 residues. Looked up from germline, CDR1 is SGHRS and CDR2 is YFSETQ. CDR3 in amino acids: CASSLGTNTGELFF. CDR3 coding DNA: TGCGCCAGCAGCTTGGGCACCAACACCGGGGAGCTGTTTTTT. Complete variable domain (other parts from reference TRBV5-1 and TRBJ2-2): KAGVTQTPRYLIKTRGQQVTLSCSPISGHRSVSWYQQTPGQGLQFLFEYFSETQRNKGNFPGRFSGRQFSNSRSEMNVSTLELGDSALYLCASSLGTNTGELFFGEGSRLTVL.

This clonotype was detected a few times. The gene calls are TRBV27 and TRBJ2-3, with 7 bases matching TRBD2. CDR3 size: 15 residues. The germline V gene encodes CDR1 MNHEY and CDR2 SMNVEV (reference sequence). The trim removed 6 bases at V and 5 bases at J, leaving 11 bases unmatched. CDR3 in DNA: TGTGCCAGCAGCCCTTCGTGGCGCGGGGGAGATACGCAGTATTTT. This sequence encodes CASSPSWRGGDTQYF.

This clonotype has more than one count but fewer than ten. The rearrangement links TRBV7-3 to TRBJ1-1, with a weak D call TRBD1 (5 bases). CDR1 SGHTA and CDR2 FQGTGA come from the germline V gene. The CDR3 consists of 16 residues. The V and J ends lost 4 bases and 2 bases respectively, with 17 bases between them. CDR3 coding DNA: TGTGCCAGCAGCTCGCTTGGGACCGCGGCTAACACTGAAGCTTTCTTT. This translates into CASSSLGTAANTEAFF.

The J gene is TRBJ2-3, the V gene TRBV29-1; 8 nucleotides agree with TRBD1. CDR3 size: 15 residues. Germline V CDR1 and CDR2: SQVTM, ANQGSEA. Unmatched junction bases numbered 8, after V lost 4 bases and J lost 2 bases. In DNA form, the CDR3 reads TGCAGCGTTGCTCGTCAGGGGGCGATCACAGATACGCAGTATTTT. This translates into CSVARQGAITDTQYF.

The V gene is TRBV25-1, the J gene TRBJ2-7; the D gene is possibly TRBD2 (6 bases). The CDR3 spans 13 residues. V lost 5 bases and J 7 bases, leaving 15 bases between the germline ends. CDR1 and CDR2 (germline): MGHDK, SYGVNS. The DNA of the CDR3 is TGTGCCAGCAGTCCCGCGGGACGGCTGGAGCAGTACTTC. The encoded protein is CASSPAGRLEQYF.

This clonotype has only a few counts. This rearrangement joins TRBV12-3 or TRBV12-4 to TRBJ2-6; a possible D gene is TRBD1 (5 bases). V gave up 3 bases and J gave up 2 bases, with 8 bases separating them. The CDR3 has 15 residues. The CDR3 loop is CASSFWGTGANVLTF. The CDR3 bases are TGTGCCAGCAGTTTTTGGGGCACTGGGGCCAACGTCCTGACTTTC.

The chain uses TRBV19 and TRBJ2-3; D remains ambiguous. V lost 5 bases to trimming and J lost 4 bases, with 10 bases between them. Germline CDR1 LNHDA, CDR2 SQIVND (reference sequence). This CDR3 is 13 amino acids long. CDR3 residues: CASSYRVSDTQYF. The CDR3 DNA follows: TGTGCCAGTAGTTACCGAGTATCAGATACGCAGTATTTT.

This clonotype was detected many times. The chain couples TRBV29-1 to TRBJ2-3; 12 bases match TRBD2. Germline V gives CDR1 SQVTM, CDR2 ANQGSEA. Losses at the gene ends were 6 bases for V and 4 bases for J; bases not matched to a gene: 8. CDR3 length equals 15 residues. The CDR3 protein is CSVPTSGRTSDTQYF. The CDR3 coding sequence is TGCAGCGTGCCAACTAGCGGGAGGACGTCAGATACGCAGTATTTT.

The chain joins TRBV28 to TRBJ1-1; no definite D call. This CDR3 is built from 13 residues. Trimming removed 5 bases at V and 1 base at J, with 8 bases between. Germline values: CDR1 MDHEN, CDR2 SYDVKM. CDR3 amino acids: CASSPTENTEAFF. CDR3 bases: TGTGCCAGCAGTCCTACAGAGAACACTGAAGCTTTCTTT.

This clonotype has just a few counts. The CDR3: CASSLGTVNTEAFF. The CDR3 region has the DNA TGTGCCAGCAGCCTGGGGACGGTGAACACTGAAGCTTTCTTT. This chain connects TRBV3-1 to TRBJ1-1; weak D call: TRBD1 (5 bases). This CDR3 has 14 amino acids. Germline loops: CDR1 LGHDT, CDR2 YNNKEL (reference sequence). V was shortened by 4 bases and J by 0 bases, with 9 bases between the two germline ends.

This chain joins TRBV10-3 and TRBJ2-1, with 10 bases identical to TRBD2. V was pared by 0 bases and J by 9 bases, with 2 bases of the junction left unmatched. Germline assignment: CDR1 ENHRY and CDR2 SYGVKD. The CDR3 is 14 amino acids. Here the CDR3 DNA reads TGTGCCATCAGTGAGTCGGTAGCGGGAGGTGAGCAGTTCTTC. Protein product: CAISESVAGGEQFF.

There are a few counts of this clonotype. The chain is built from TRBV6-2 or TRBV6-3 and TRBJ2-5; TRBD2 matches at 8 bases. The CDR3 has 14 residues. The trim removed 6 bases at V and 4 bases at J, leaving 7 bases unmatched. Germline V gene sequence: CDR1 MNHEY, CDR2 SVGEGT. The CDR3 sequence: CASSTTSGGETQYF. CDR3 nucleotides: TGTGCCAGCAGCACCACAAGCGGGGGAGAGACCCAGTACTTC.

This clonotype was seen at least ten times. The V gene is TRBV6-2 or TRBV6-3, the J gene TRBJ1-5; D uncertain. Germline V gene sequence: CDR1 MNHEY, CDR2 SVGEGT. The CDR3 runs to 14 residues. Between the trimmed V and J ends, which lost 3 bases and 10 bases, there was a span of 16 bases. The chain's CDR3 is CASSYKVQASPQHF. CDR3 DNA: TGTGCCAGCAGTTATAAAGTCCAAGCGAGCCCCCAGCATTTT.

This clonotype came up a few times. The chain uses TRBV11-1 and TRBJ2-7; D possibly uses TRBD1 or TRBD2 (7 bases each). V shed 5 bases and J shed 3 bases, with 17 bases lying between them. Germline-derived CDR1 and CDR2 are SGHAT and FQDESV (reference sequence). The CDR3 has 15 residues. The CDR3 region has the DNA TGTGCCAGCAGCGACAGGGAAACGGGAGGCTACGAGCAGTACTTC. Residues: CASSDRETGGYEQYF.

As DNA, the CDR3 is TGTGCCAGCAGTTCCTTCGCTGGGCGGGGAGACCAAGAGACCCAGTACTTC. Residues: CASSSFAGRGDQETQYF. The rearrangement joins TRBV6-2 or TRBV6-3 to TRBJ2-5; maybe TRBD2 (6 bases). CDR1 is MNHEY and CDR2 is SVGEGT in the germline V gene. V shed 4 bases and J shed 0 bases, with 18 bases lying between them. CDR3 length equals 17 residues.

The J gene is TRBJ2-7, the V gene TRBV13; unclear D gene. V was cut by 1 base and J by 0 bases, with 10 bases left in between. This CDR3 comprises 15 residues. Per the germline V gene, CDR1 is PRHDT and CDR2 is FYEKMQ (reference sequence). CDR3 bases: TGTGCCAGCAGCTTAGTCGAACGGTACTCCTACGAGCAGTACTTC. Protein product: CASSLVERYSYEQYF.

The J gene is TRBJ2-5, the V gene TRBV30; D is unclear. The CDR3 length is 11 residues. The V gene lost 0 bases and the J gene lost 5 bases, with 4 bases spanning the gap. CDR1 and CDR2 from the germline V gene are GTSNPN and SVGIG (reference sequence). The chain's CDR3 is CAWSVSETQYF. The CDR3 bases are TGTGCCTGGAGTGTAAGTGAGACCCAGTACTTC.

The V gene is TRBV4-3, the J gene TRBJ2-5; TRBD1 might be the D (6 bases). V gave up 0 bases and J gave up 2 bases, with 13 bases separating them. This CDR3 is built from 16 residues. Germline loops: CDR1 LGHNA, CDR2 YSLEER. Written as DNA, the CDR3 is TGCGCCAGCAGCCAAGAATGGTTGCAGGGGCAAGAGACCCAGTACTTC. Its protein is CASSQEWLQGQETQYF.

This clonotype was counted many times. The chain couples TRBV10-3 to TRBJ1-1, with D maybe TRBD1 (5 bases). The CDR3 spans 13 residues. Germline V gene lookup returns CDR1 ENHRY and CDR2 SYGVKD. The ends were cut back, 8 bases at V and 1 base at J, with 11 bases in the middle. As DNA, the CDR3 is TGTGCCATCCGGAGAGGGGAGAACACTGAAGCTTTCTTT. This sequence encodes CAIRRGENTEAFF.